A selection of T cell receptor beta chains follows, all from one sample in a study of response to subunit inactivated influenza vaccine. MiXCR, applied by TCRdb to the RT-PCR reads, yields one record per CDR3 protein. The sample carries 560,000 or so distinct CDR3 sequences, about 8% recorded once. Source: PBMCs from blood, taken 23 months after vaccination. All receptors come from a man aged 45 to 75 who received an inactivated influenza vaccine. Each CDR3 is given with its conserved first and last residue. Fields, in order: J gene, V gene, D gene, CDR3 protein. The D gene is left open where the match is weak.

J: TRBJ2-2
V: TRBV10-3
D: TRBD1
CDR3: CAIRSGGTGELFF

J: TRBJ1-2
V: TRBV4-2
D: TRBD1
CDR3: CASSHPGTGGFGYTF

J: TRBJ2-2
V: TRBV12-3/TRBV12-4
D: TRBD1
CDR3: CASRPNHRGSGELFF

J: TRBJ2-1
V: TRBV4-3
D: -
CDR3: CASSQEGVGGYNEQFF

J: TRBJ1-5
V: TRBV12-3/TRBV12-4
D: -
CDR3: CASSKQGPNQPQHF

J: TRBJ2-3
V: TRBV4-2
D: -
CDR3: CASSQGIRPSTDTQYF

J: TRBJ2-1
V: TRBV20-1
D: TRBD2
CDR3: CSASLTLAGKPNEQFF

J: TRBJ1-5
V: TRBV7-6
D: TRBD1
CDR3: CASSLDAQGDQPQHF

J: TRBJ1-2
V: TRBV9
D: TRBD1
CDR3: CASSTGTGGAVGGYTF

J: TRBJ2-1
V: TRBV5-1
D: TRBD1
CDR3: CASSEGQGQNNEQFF

J: TRBJ2-3
V: TRBV20-1
D: -
CDR3: CSPLQGTDTQYF

J: TRBJ2-3
V: TRBV5-5
D: TRBD2
CDR3: CASGRTSPFTDTQYF

J: TRBJ2-2
V: TRBV5-1
D: TRBD2
CDR3: CASRPGGAGNTGELFF

J: TRBJ2-3
V: TRBV4-3
D: -
CDR3: CASSQDQRRDTQYF

J: TRBJ2-1
V: TRBV5-1
D: -
CDR3: CASRPEGNSYNEQFF

J: TRBJ1-1
V: TRBV5-1
D: TRBD1
CDR3: CASSLEVPGQGAGTEAFF

J: TRBJ2-1
V: TRBV6-1
D: TRBD1
CDR3: CASSHTGGRNEQFF

J: TRBJ2-7
V: TRBV12-3/TRBV12-4
D: TRBD2
CDR3: CASSLRYFGGRRGHEQYF

J: TRBJ2-1
V: TRBV20-1
D: -
CDR3: CSARDRQNSYNEQFF

J: TRBJ2-5
V: TRBV28
D: -
CDR3: CASSLWGKETQYF

J: TRBJ2-1
V: TRBV12-3/TRBV12-4
D: -
CDR3: CASSLSREYEQFF

J: TRBJ2-3
V: TRBV20-1
D: TRBD1
CDR3: CSARPRDRVRPDTQYF

J: TRBJ2-4
V: TRBV7-9
D: -
CDR3: CASSFGTLAKNIQYF

J: TRBJ2-1
V: TRBV28
D: -
CDR3: CASSSGRTGKGEQFF

J: TRBJ1-1
V: TRBV12-3/TRBV12-4
D: -
CDR3: CASNLRRTEAFF

J: TRBJ2-1
V: TRBV9
D: TRBD2
CDR3: CASSVVGTSGRASEQFF

J: TRBJ2-7
V: TRBV2
D: -
CDR3: CASSVTGSYEQYF

J: TRBJ2-7
V: TRBV28
D: -
CDR3: CASRSTTYEQYF

J: TRBJ2-4
V: TRBV20-1
D: -
CDR3: CSATTTDPFENIQYF

J: TRBJ1-1
V: TRBV10-3
D: -
CDR3: CAISESVGPFEAFF